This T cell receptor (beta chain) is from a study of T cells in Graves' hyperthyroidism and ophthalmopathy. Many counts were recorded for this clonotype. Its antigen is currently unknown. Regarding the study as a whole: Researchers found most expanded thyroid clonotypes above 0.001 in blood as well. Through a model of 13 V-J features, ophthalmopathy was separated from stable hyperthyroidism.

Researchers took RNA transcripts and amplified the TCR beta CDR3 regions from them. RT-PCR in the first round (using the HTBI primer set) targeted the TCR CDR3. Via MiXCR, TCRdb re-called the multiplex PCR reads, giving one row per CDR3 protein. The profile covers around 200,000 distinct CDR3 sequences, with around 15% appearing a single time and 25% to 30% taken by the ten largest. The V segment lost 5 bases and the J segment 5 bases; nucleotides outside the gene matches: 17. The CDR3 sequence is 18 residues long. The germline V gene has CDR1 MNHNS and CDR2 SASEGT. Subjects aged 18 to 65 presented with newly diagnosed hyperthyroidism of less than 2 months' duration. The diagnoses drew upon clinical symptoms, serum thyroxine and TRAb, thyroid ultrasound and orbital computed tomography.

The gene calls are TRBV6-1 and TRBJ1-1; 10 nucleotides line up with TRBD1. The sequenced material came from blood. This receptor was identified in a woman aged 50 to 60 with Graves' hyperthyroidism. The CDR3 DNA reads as TGTGCCAGCAGTTATAGCGGCTTGACAGGGGGCGAAAGTACTGAAGCTTTCTTT. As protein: CASSYSGLTGGESTEAFF.